The 25 T cell receptor beta chains in this list originate from one sample, sequenced in a study of blood T cell repertoires in COVID-19. The repertoire was sequenced with immunoSEQ multiplex PCR; TCRdb's copy has only in-frame clones and lacks some. This sample has some 300,000 clones, with around 88% found just once. Sample: peripheral blood. The receptor source for this set is a young woman who had recovered from COVID-19.

The gene calls are TRBV10-3 and TRBJ2-5, with a tentative D call TRBD2 (6 bases). V lost 11 bases to trimming and J lost 4 bases, with 14 bases between them. The germline V gene encodes CDR1 ENHRY and CDR2 SYGVKD. This CDR3 region has 12 residues. CDR3 loop: CAAATSGETQYF. DNA of the CDR3: TGTGCCGCGGCGACTAGTGGAGAGACCCAGTACTTC.

The V gene is TRBV19, the J gene TRBJ1-4; the match to TRBD1 covers 9 bases. V lost 4 bases, J lost 11 bases, and 11 bases stayed unmatched. There are 15 residues in the CDR3. Germline assignment: CDR1 LNHDA and CDR2 SQIVND (reference sequence). The CDR3 protein is CASSRDRDPNPKLFF. As DNA, the CDR3 is TGTGCCAGTAGTAGGGACAGGGACCCCAACCCCAAACTGTTTTTT.

The V gene is TRBV3-1 (or the pseudogene TRBV3-2), the J gene TRBJ1-1; TRBD1 might be the D (5 bases). With 7 bases removed from V and 1 base from J, the gap between germline ends came to 13 bases. CDR3 length: 14 amino acids. Per germline, CDR1 LGHDT and CDR2 YNNKEL (reference sequence). The CDR3 DNA reads as TGTGCCAGCACTCCAACCACAGGGAACACTGAAGCTTTCTTT. Translation: CASTPTTGNTEAFF.

J is TRBJ2-5 and V is TRBV7-2, with TRBD2 matching over 9 bases. The CDR3 runs 14 residues. Trimming removed 1 base from V and 4 bases from J; junction bases left unmatched: 1. Germline V gene lookup returns CDR1 SGHTA and CDR2 FQGNSA. CDR3 bases: TGTGCCAGCAGCTTAGGGACTAGCGCAGAGACCCAGTACTTC. Amino acid sequence: CASSLGTSAETQYF.

The chain employs TRBV7-2 and TRBJ2-1; 7 bases align to TRBD2. The ends lost 3 bases at V and 4 bases at J; junction bases unmatched: 9. CDR3 length: 16 residues. CDR1 and CDR2 from the germline V gene are SGHTA and FQGNSA. The CDR3 coding sequence is TGTGCCAGCAGCTTCGATCGGGGGGAGGTATACAATGAGCAGTTCTTC. It yields the protein CASSFDRGEVYNEQFF.

The gene calls are TRBV19 and TRBJ1-1; D ambiguous. The V end was cut by 3 bases, the J end by 1 base, with 15 bases between. Germline V gives CDR1 LNHDA, CDR2 SQIVND (reference sequence). The CDR3 extends over 16 amino acids. CDR3 DNA: TGTGCCAGTAGTATTTCTTACAGCTCCCGGAACACTGAAGCTTTCTTT. Residues: CASSISYSSRNTEAFF.

V and J are TRBV28 and TRBJ1-1, with 7 nucleotides matching TRBD1. The CDR3 spans 16 residues. Germline CDR1 MDHEN, CDR2 SYDVKM. Trimming at V came to 5 bases and at J to 4 bases, leaving 13 bases not matched to a gene. This CDR3 is CASSPYNPHRGTEAFF. The CDR3 DNA reads TGTGCCAGCAGTCCTTACAACCCACACAGGGGCACTGAAGCTTTCTTT. Full variable domain (missing parts from reference TRBV28 and TRBJ1-1): DVKVTQSSRYLVKRTGEKVFLECVQDMDHENMFWYRQDPGLGLRLIYFSYDVKMKEKGDIPEGYSVSREKKERFSLILESASTNQTSMYLCASSPYNPHRGTEAFFGQGTRLTVV.

The chain is built from TRBV4-2 and TRBJ2-5; 10 nucleotides match TRBD1. The ends lost 1 base at V and 5 bases at J; junction bases unmatched: 7. The CDR3 is 16 residues long. From germline, CDR1 is LGHNA and CDR2 YNFKEQ. The CDR3 sequence: CASSQALGTGVETQYF. CDR3 DNA: TGTGCCAGCAGCCAAGCTCTGGGGACAGGGGTTGAGACCCAGTACTTC.

A remark on this clone: The sample holds other DNA sequences that translate to the same CDR3. V is TRBV19 and J is TRBJ2-7, with D hard to call. Germline V CDR1 and CDR2: LNHDA, SQIVND (reference sequence). Trimming took off 4 bases at V and 0 bases at J, with 7 bases between the two ends. CDR3 size: 13 residues. The CDR3 sequence: CASSSQDSYEQYF. CDR3 in DNA: TGTGCCAGTAGTAGCCAGGACTCCTACGAGCAGTACTTC. Full variable domain (remainder filled in from reference TRBV19 and TRBJ2-7): DGGITQSPKYLFRKEGQNVTLSCEQNLNHDAMYWYRQDPGQGLRLIYYSQIVNDFQKGDIAEGYSVSREKKESFPLTVTSAQKNPTAFYLCASSSQDSYEQYFGPGTRLTVT.

This clone has just a few counts. The chain has TRBV3-1 (or the pseudogene TRBV3-2) and TRBJ1-4; weak D call: TRBD1 (6 bases). The germline V gene has CDR1 LGHDT and CDR2 YNNKEL (reference sequence). This CDR3 region has 13 residues. V lost 10 bases to trimming and J lost 8 bases, with 17 bases between them. The CDR3 DNA is TGTGCCACGAGGGGGATGAATGCAGAAAAACTGTTTTTT. Translating gives CATRGMNAEKLFF.

The CDR3 loop is CASSLYTSSYNEQFF. The DNA of the CDR3 is TGTGCCAGCAGTTTATACACTAGCTCCTACAATGAGCAGTTCTTC. The rearrangement joins TRBV28 to TRBJ2-1, with a weak D call TRBD2 (5 bases). Trimming removed 1 base from V and 0 bases from J, with 7 bases in between. CDR3 size: 15 residues. Germline CDR1 MDHEN, CDR2 SYDVKM.

The genes are TRBV3-1 (or the pseudogene TRBV3-2) and TRBJ2-5; 7 bases align to TRBD2. Germline CDR1 and CDR2: LGHDT and YNNKEL (reference sequence). This CDR3 comprises 13 residues. V was clipped by 2 bases and J by 10 bases; unmatched bases: 7. CDR3 DNA sequence: TGTGCCAGCAGCCAACCGGGGGGTGGGGACCAGTACTTC. Its translation is CASSQPGGGDQYF.

The chain employs TRBV28 and TRBJ2-3; 7 bases match TRBD1. The CDR3 is 16 amino acids. From germline, CDR1 is MDHEN and CDR2 SYDVKM. With 5 bases clipped from V and 6 bases from J, the junction kept 14 bases outside the gene matches. The CDR3: CASSLRLQGLGDTQYF. DNA for the CDR3: TGTGCCAGCAGTCTCAGATTACAGGGGCTCGGGGATACGCAGTATTTT. The full variable domain, its missing parts supplied by reference TRBV28 and TRBJ2-3, is DVKVTQSSRYLVKRTGEKVFLECVQDMDHENMFWYRQDPGLGLRLIYFSYDVKMKEKGDIPEGYSVSREKKERFSLILESASTNQTSMYLCASSLRLQGLGDTQYFGPGTRLTVL.

The V and J genes are TRBV7-9 and TRBJ2-5, with D possibly matching TRBD2 (5 bases). The CDR3 contains 14 residues. Germline lookup yields CDR1 SEHNR and CDR2 FQNEAQ (reference sequence). V lost 5 bases, J lost 5 bases, and 15 bases lay in between. CDR3 nucleotides: TGTGCCAGCAGCACCTGGGAGATCGAGGAGACCCAGTACTTC. This translates into CASSTWEIEETQYF.

V gene TRBV5-4 combines with J gene TRBJ1-1; D is possibly TRBD1 (6 bases). CDR1 and CDR2 from the germline V gene are SGHNT and YYREEE (reference sequence). This CDR3 has 13 amino acids. The V end was cut by 2 bases, the J end by 6 bases, with 11 bases between. CDR3 protein: CASSFSQGAEAFF. CDR3 nucleotide sequence: TGTGCCAGCAGCTTTTCACAGGGAGCTGAAGCTTTCTTT. Using reference TRBV5-4 and TRBJ1-1 for the parts outside the CDR3, the full variable domain is ETGVTQSPTHLIKTRGQQVTLRCSSQSGHNTVSWYQQALGQGPQFIFQYYREEENGRGNFPPRFSGLQFPNYSSELNVNALELDDSALYLCASSFSQGAEAFFGQGTRLTVV.

The gene calls are TRBV25-1 and TRBJ2-1, with D tentatively TRBD2 (7 bases). There are 12 residues in the CDR3. V was pared by 8 bases and J by 9 bases, with 14 bases between. Germline values: CDR1 MGHDK, CDR2 SYGVNS. CDR3 amino acids: CASGPGGSEQFF. The CDR3 DNA reads TGTGCCAGCGGACCGGGGGGCAGTGAGCAGTTCTTC. Based on the CDR3 plus reference TRBV25-1 and TRBJ2-1, the full variable domain is EADIYQTPRYLVIGTGKKITLECSQTMGHDKMYWYQQDPGMELHLIHYSYGVNSTEKGDLSSESTVSRIRTEHFPLTLESARPSHTSQYLCASGPGGSEQFFGPGTRLTVL.

The table lists this clone with a count of one. The rearrangement links TRBV7-9 to TRBJ1-4; D may be TRBD1 (5 bases). The V and J ends lost 1 base and 7 bases respectively, with 19 bases between them. The CDR3 runs 17 residues. Germline lookup yields CDR1 SEHNR and CDR2 FQNEAQ (reference sequence). CDR3 residues: CASSLEVGLGLGEKLFF. The DNA of the CDR3 is TGTGCCAGCAGCTTAGAAGTTGGGCTGGGACTAGGTGAAAAACTGTTTTTT.

The V gene is TRBV27, the J gene TRBJ2-7; the D gene is possibly TRBD2 (6 bases). The CDR3 loop spans 12 amino acids. V was clipped by 10 bases and J by 3 bases, with 13 bases between them. Per germline, CDR1 MNHEY and CDR2 SMNVEV (reference sequence). The CDR3 region has the DNA TGTGCCACCGTCTCCGGGAGCTACGAGCAGTACTTC. Protein: CATVSGSYEQYF.

This chain uses TRBV7-6 with TRBJ2-5, with D unresolved. Germline values: CDR1 SGHVS, CDR2 FNYEAQ. Trimming pared 0 bases from V and 0 bases from J, leaving 8 bases between. The CDR3 runs to 15 residues. This chain's CDR3 is CASSLALGHQETQYF. Here the CDR3 DNA reads TGTGCCAGCAGCTTAGCCCTCGGTCACCAAGAGACCCAGTACTTC.

This clone was observed once. Because it lacks the conserved phenylalanine or tryptophan at the end, this CDR3 is likely a read error. The limits of the CDR3 on the DNA are not certain, so only TCRdb's listed CDR3 is given. The chain has TRBV2 and TRBJ1-2; the table's D call, TRBD1, has no DNA check behind it. The CDR3 is 12 amino acids in total, end residues counted. Germline V gene lookup returns CDR1 SNHLY and CDR2 FYNNEI. CDR3 protein: CASSEWRTGSRL.

The chain uses TRBV28 and TRBJ1-2; no definite D call. Trimming took off 6 bases at V and 0 bases at J, with 11 bases between the two ends. The CDR3 spans 14 residues. CDR1 is MDHEN, CDR2 SYDVKM, per germline. The DNA for the CDR3 is TGTGCCAGCAGCCCGCTCGGGACTAACTATGGCTACACCTTC. Its protein product is CASSPLGTNYGYTF.

The J gene is TRBJ1-2, the V gene TRBV9; 9 nucleotides match TRBD1. Trimming removed 0 bases from V and 6 bases from J; junction bases left unmatched: 9. The CDR3 is 16 residues long. Germline V gene sequence: CDR1 SGDLS, CDR2 YYNGEE. In DNA form, the CDR3 reads TGTGCCAGCAGCGTAGATCGGACAGGGGCCGGTGATGGCTACACCTTC. Residues: CASSVDRTGAGDGYTF.

The chain links TRBV28 to TRBJ1-4, with D maybe TRBD1 (5 bases). This CDR3 is 16 amino acids long. The germline gives CDR1 MDHEN, CDR2 SYDVKM. Deletions cut 7 bases from V and 4 bases from J, with 19 bases between. In nucleotides, the CDR3 is TGTGCCAGCAATTCCAAACCGGGGGTGTTTAATGAAAAACTGTTTTTT. It codes for CASNSKPGVFNEKLFF.

Here the CDR3 DNA reads TGCGCCAGCAGCGTGAGCGGATCCACAGATACGCAGTATTTT. This sequence encodes CASSVSGSTDTQYF. The chain recombines TRBV5-1 with TRBJ2-3, with D possibly TRBD2 on 5 matching bases. Trimming stripped 4 bases from V and 2 bases from J, with 11 bases between. CDR3 length equals 14 residues. Germline V gene sequence: CDR1 SGHRS, CDR2 YFSETQ.

This clone was detected only once. This sequence joins TRBV4-1 and TRBJ1-1; the match to TRBD1 covers 9 bases. The length of the CDR3 is 16 residues. Germline V CDR1 and CDR2: MGHRA, YSYEKL. The junction had 6 bases not matched to a gene; V was cut back by 3 bases and J by 1 base. The CDR3 protein is CASSQPGTGKNTEAFF. DNA for the CDR3: TGCGCCAGCAGCCAGCCGGGGACAGGGAAGAACACTGAAGCTTTCTTT.